These 4 T cell receptor beta chains share one sample of origin, sequenced in a study of blood T cell repertoires in COVID-19. Using immunoSEQ multiplex PCR, the repertoire was profiled, and TCRdb retains in-frame clones only, with some absent. The data hold 250,000 to 350,000 clones, with 70% to 90% observed a single time. Specimen: peripheral blood. All receptors derive from a young woman with active or convalescent COVID-19.

This chain connects TRBV7-2 to TRBJ2-7; TRBD1 matches at 8 bases. J was trimmed by 10 bases and V by 3 bases; bases with no gene match: 11. Per the germline V gene, CDR1 is SGHTA and CDR2 is FQGNSA. CDR3 size: 14 residues. The CDR3 reads CASSFSTGDALQYF. The CDR3, as DNA: TGTGCCAGCAGCTTTTCGACAGGGGATGCCTTACAGTACTTC.

This clone was detected only a few times. The chain has TRBV5-1 and TRBJ1-1; D perhaps matches TRBD1 (5 bases). V was trimmed by 4 bases and J by 3 bases, leaving 13 bases between them. Germline CDR1 SGHRS, CDR2 YFSETQ. The CDR3 loop spans 14 amino acids. The CDR3: CASSLTDSHTEAFF. DNA of the CDR3: TGCGCCAGCAGCCTGACAGACTCACACACTGAAGCTTTCTTT.

This chain joins TRBV6-6 and TRBJ1-2; the D gene is possibly TRBD1 (6 bases). V lost 2 bases to trimming and J lost 9 bases, with 7 bases between them. CDR3 length: 11 residues. Germline assignment: CDR1 MNHNY and CDR2 SVGAGI (reference sequence). The CDR3 sequence is CASSYRDSYTF. DNA for the CDR3: TGTGCCAGCAGTTACCGGGACAGCTACACCTTC.

The chain combines TRBV2 with TRBJ2-5; TRBD1 matches at 7 bases. With 7 bases clipped from V and 2 bases from J, the junction kept 10 bases outside the gene matches. Germline CDR1 is SNHLY and CDR2 is FYNNEI. The CDR3 has 15 amino acids. CDR3 bases: TGTGCCAGCACCCCGCCGGGACAGCGTCAAGAGACCCAGTACTTC. Its translation: CASTPPGQRQETQYF.